The 17 T cell receptor beta chains given below trace back to one sample, sequenced in a study of radiotherapy plus CTLA-4 blockade in lung cancer. TCRdb's copy holds only in-frame clones and misses some; the assay was immunoSEQ multiplex PCR. Of 24,000 or so clones listed, approximately 74% are singletons. The material was peripheral blood, obtained from a patient treated with radiotherapy plus ipilimumab. Receptors originate from a human donor with non-small cell lung cancer whose response to radiotherapy plus ipilimumab could not be evaluated.

CDR3: CASSGQAFTGELFF. The CDR3 DNA sequence: TGTGCCAGCAGTGGACAGGCCTTCACCGGGGAGCTGTTTTTT. This chain links TRBV6-1 with TRBJ2-2, with D tentatively TRBD1 (6 bases). The CDR3 covers 14 residues. Germline lookup yields CDR1 MNHNS and CDR2 SASEGT. The V and J ends lost 4 bases and 4 bases respectively, with 10 bases between them.

V and J are TRBV9 and TRBJ2-2, with D perhaps TRBD2 (6 bases). Germline-derived CDR1 and CDR2 are SGDLS and YYNGEE. V dropped 1 base and J dropped 6 bases, with 13 bases sitting between them. This CDR3 comprises 15 residues. CDR3 amino acids: CASSVTGRESGELFF. In nucleotides, the CDR3 is TGTGCCAGCAGCGTAACAGGTCGGGAGTCCGGGGAGCTGTTTTTT.

This clone appeared a few times. The chain couples TRBV7-7 to TRBJ2-7; 8 bases align to TRBD1. Germline loops: CDR1 SSHAT, CDR2 FNYEAQ (reference sequence). The V and J ends lost 5 bases and 5 bases, in that order; junction bases with no gene match: 5. The CDR3 is made up of 13 amino acids. The CDR3 bases are TGTGCCAGCAGCCAAACAGGGGGAAACGAGCAGTACTTC. The encoded protein is CASSQTGGNEQYF.

The chain is built from TRBV18 and TRBJ2-1; TRBD1 is a possible D gene (6 bases). The CDR3 has 18 residues. Trimming removed 2 bases from V and 6 bases from J, with 23 bases in between. CDR1 is KGHSH and CDR2 is LQKENI in the germline V gene. The CDR3 nucleotides read TGTGCCAGCTCACCAAACGCCCACTTTGTAGGGGGTTCCAATGAGCAGTTCTTC. Protein sequence: CASSPNAHFVGGSNEQFF. The variable domain in full, with the rest retrieved from reference TRBV18 and TRBJ2-1, is NAGVMQNPRHLVRRRGQEARLRCSPMKGHSHVYWYRQLPEEGLKFMVYLQKENIIDESGMPKERFSAEFPKEGPSILRIQQVVRGDSAAYFCASSPNAHFVGGSNEQFFGPGTRLTVL.

V gene TRBV27 combines with J gene TRBJ2-7; 7 bases are shared with TRBD2. Per the germline V gene, CDR1 is MNHEY and CDR2 is SMNVEV (reference sequence). J was trimmed by 0 bases and V by 6 bases; bases with no gene match: 5. This CDR3 comprises 14 residues. The chain's CDR3 is CASSSERDSYEQYF. CDR3 DNA sequence: TGTGCCAGCAGCTCCGAGCGGGACTCCTACGAGCAGTACTTC.

The rearrangement links TRBV18 to TRBJ1-2; TRBD1 might be the D (5 bases). V dropped 2 bases and J dropped 5 bases, with 15 bases sitting between them. The germline V gene encodes CDR1 KGHSH and CDR2 LQKENI. The CDR3 spans 15 residues. CDR3 coding DNA: TGTGCCAGCTCACCATTTACAGGAAAGGAGTATGGCTACACCTTC. Protein sequence: CASSPFTGKEYGYTF.

V and J are TRBV30 and TRBJ1-2; the match to TRBD1 covers 12 bases. V dropped 0 bases and J dropped 7; count of bases not matched to a gene: 6. Germline loops: CDR1 GTSNPN, CDR2 SVGIG (reference sequence). This CDR3 comprises 15 residues. This CDR3 is CAWSVTGQGARGYTF. The CDR3 DNA follows: TGTGCCTGGAGTGTTACGGGACAGGGGGCGCGTGGCTACACCTTC.

The chain employs TRBV11-2 and TRBJ2-7, with TRBD2 identical over 7 bases. Germline V gene data show CDR1 as SGHAT and CDR2 as FQNNGV. The CDR3 consists of 14 residues. With 3 bases clipped from V and 6 bases from J, the junction kept 8 bases outside the gene matches. CDR3 bases: TGTGCCAGCAGCTTCGGACTAGTAAGCGGCGAGCAGTACTTC. It yields the protein CASSFGLVSGEQYF. Supplemented by reference TRBV11-2 and TRBJ2-7, the full variable domain reads EAGVAQSPRYKIIEKRQSVAFWCNPISGHATLYWYQQILGQGPKLLIQFQNNGVVDDSQLPKDRFSAERLKGVDSTLKIQPAKLEDSAVYLCASSFGLVSGEQYFGPGTRLTVT.

The chain couples TRBV5-1 to TRBJ2-3, with 9 bases that match TRBD1. This CDR3 region has 17 residues. CDR1 SGHRS and CDR2 YFSETQ come from the germline V gene. Germline trimming cut 3 bases from V and 0 bases from J; bases unmatched to any gene: 8. For the CDR3, the DNA is TGCGCCAGCAGCTCAACCTTTGGGACAGGGAGCACAGATACGCAGTATTTT. It specifies CASSSTFGTGSTDTQYF.

This clone was detected only once. The V call is TRBV27, the J call TRBJ2-2; 10 bases fit TRBD1. CDR1 MNHEY and CDR2 SMNVEV come from the germline V gene (reference sequence). V dropped 2 bases and J dropped 3; count of bases not matched to a gene: 12. The CDR3 covers 19 residues. In DNA form, the CDR3 reads TGTGCCAGCAGTTTAGGGGGCCGACAGGGGGCCTACTACACCGGGGAGCTGTTTTTT. It translates to CASSLGGRQGAYYTGELFF.

A remark on this clone: The sample holds other DNA sequences that translate to the same CDR3. The chain employs TRBV7-2 and TRBJ2-7; 7 nucleotides match TRBD2. Germline V lookup: CDR1 SGHTA, CDR2 FQGNSA. The CDR3 has 15 amino acids. V shed 2 bases, J shed 0 bases, and the junction held 4 bases outside the gene matches. The CDR3 here is CASSLRRGSSYEQYF. In DNA form, the CDR3 reads TGTGCCAGCAGCTTACGGCGGGGGAGCTCCTACGAGCAGTACTTC.

In this sample, this clone turned up a few times. The chain links TRBV18 to TRBJ2-2; the match to TRBD2 covers 7 bases. This CDR3 spans 18 amino acids. CDR1 is KGHSH and CDR2 is LQKENI in the germline V gene. V lost 6 bases to trimming and J lost 0 bases; unmatched junction nucleotides: 13. The CDR3 DNA follows: TGTGCCAGCTCCCCCCGAGGGGCGGGAGCAGCGAACACCGGGGAGCTGTTTTTT. Its protein is CASSPRGAGAANTGELFF.

J is TRBJ2-2 and V is TRBV7-9; possibly TRBD1 for D (7 bases). The V and J ends lost 2 bases and 1 base respectively, with 20 bases between them. This CDR3 has 19 amino acids. Germline V gene sequence: CDR1 SEHNR, CDR2 FQNEAQ (reference sequence). The chain's CDR3 is CASSLTPKGGTENTGELFF. The CDR3 nucleotides read TGTGCCAGCAGCTTAACCCCGAAAGGAGGGACAGAGAACACCGGGGAGCTGTTTTTT.

The V call is TRBV27, the J call TRBJ2-5; 12 bases agree with TRBD1. CDR1 and CDR2 (germline): MNHEY, SMNVEV (reference sequence). J was trimmed by 5 bases and V by 4 bases; bases with no gene match: 5. The CDR3 loop spans 15 amino acids. The CDR3 DNA follows: TGTGCCAGCAGTTCCGGGACAGGGGGCGTCGAGACCCAGTACTTC. This codes for CASSSGTGGVETQYF.

J is TRBJ2-1 and V is TRBV18; the D gene is possibly TRBD1 (5 bases). V was cut by 3 bases and J by 8 bases, with 11 bases left in between. Per the germline V gene, CDR1 is KGHSH and CDR2 is LQKENI. The CDR3 spans 13 residues. CDR3 coding DNA: TGTGCCAGCTCACCGACCCTAGGGGATGAGCAGTTCTTC. Its protein is CASSPTLGDEQFF.

The rearrangement joins TRBV9 to TRBJ2-5; 8 bases are a match to TRBD2. The length of the CDR3 is 14 residues. CDR1 and CDR2 from the germline V gene are SGDLS and YYNGEE. The trim removed 4 bases at V and 4 bases at J, leaving 6 bases unmatched. CDR3 coding DNA: TGTGCCAGCAGCCCTCGGGAGGGAGGAGAGACCCAGTACTTC. Translation gives CASSPREGGETQYF.

The J gene is TRBJ1-1, the V gene TRBV6-5, with D perhaps matching TRBD1 (6 bases). CDR1 is MNHEY and CDR2 is SVGAGI in the germline V gene. The CDR3 contains 16 residues. Between the trimmed V and J ends, which lost 0 bases and 4 bases, there was a span of 15 bases. The CDR3 DNA reads TGTGCCAGCAGTTACTCTAGCCACAGGGCGGGCACTGAAGCTTTCTTT. As protein: CASSYSSHRAGTEAFF.